This T cell receptor (beta chain) stems from a study of graft-versus-host responses after intestinal transplantation. On the study more broadly: The transplants performed in recipients were multivisceral, liver-intestinal, or isolated intestinal. Uniformly, recipients were administered anti-thymocyte globulin induction with subsequent tacrolimus and steroids for approximately three years. Study outcomes and limitations: GvH clones turned up in recipient marrow; some had shown up first in ileum or blood.

Sequencing used immunoSEQ multiplex PCR; TCRdb keeps in-frame clones, though not all of them. Here the sample spans more than 85,000 clones, approximately 92% being singletons. For this clone: Its antigen is as yet unknown.

This TCR was recovered from a human donor who received an intestinal transplant. Here the sequenced sample was unstimulated CD8+ T cells sorted from spleen or lymph node cells, taken before intestinal transplant.

The CDR3 bases are TGTGCCAGCAGTTACTGGTCAACTGGTGAAGCTTTCTTT. Translation gives CASSYWSTGEAFF. The V call is TRBV6-6, the J call TRBJ1-1; no firm D call. V lost 1 base and J lost 7, with 10 bases in between. The CDR3 is made up of 13 amino acids. CDR1 and CDR2 from the germline V gene are MNHNY and SVGAGI (reference sequence).